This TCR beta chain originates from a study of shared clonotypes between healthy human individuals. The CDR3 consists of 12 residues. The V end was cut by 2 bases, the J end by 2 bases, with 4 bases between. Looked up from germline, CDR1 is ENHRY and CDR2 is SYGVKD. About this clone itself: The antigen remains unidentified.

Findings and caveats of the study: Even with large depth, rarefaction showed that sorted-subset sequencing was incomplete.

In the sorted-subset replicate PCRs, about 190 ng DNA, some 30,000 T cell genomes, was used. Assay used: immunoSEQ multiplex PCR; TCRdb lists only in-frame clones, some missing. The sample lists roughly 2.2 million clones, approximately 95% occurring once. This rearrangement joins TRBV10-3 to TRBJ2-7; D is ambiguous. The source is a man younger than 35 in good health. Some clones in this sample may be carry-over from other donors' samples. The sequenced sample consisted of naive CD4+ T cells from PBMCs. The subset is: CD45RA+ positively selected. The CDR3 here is CAISEAAYEQYF. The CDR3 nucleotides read TGTGCCATCAGTGAGGCAGCCTACGAGCAGTACTTC.